Listed below are T cell receptor beta chains from one sample, sequenced in a study of long-term antiretroviral therapy in people with HIV. The data were produced by immunoSEQ multiplex PCR, yet TCRdb's version contains in-frame clones alone and is incomplete. The data show tens of thousands of clones, with around 93% seen just once and 2.7% held by the top ten. The sequencing used unsorted PBMCs, collected more than 7.1 years after starting antiretroviral therapy. These TCRs come from a man aged 45-60 years with HIV. CDR3s include the opening cysteine and the closing phenylalanine or tryptophan. Size values are once, few and many counts, or a class for expanded clones, and some rows have none.

TRBJ2-7 TRBV15 once CATSRARWQGSSYEQYF
TRBJ2-3 TRBV10-3 . CAISDGGLAGGPYTQYF
TRBJ1-4 TRBV9 . CASSARDNNEKLFF
TRBJ2-7 TRBV7-2 . CASSLVEAYEQYF
TRBJ1-4 TRBV9 . CASSRGSGEKLFF
TRBJ1-1 TRBV6-1 . CASFKIQEAFF
TRBJ2-3 TRBV19 . CASSGPGTGSTDTQYF
TRBJ1-4 TRBV5-1 . CASSLGGSEKLFF
TRBJ2-2 TRBV5-6 . CASSAGTGGSGELFF
TRBJ2-3 TRBV7-2 . CASSASTGVTDTQYF